The 28 T cell receptor beta chains listed next were all sequenced from one sample in a study of OX40 agonist ivuxolimab in advanced cancers. The assay was immunoSEQ multiplex PCR, and TCRdb's table has in-frame clones only and misses some. The sample holds more than 35,000 clones, about 78% seen once. The sample consisted of CD4+ or CD8+ T cells sorted from blood, taken in a trial of the OX40 agonist ivuxolimab. These receptor sequences come from an adult with an advanced solid tumor such as melanoma, head and neck, liver or kidney cancer.

In its sample, this clone was seen a few times. The chain combines TRBV2 with TRBJ2-7; 7 positions agree with TRBD1. The length of the CDR3 is 13 residues. V shed 4 bases and J 4 bases; nucleotides not matched to a gene: 4. CDR1 is SNHLY, CDR2 FYNNEI, per germline. This chain's CDR3 is CASSVDRRYEQYF. CDR3 DNA: TGTGCCAGCAGTGTGGACAGGAGATACGAGCAGTACTTC.

The V call is TRBV5-5, the J call TRBJ1-4; D not resolved. This CDR3 spans 17 amino acids. Looked up from germline, CDR1 is SGHKS and CDR2 is YYEKEE (reference sequence). V was clipped by 4 bases and J by 0 bases, with 16 bases between them. DNA of the CDR3: TGTGCCAGCAGCGCTTCCCCGATTGGGGCAACTAATGAAAAACTGTTTTTT. Amino acids: CASSASPIGATNEKLFF.

This clone was picked up one time. This chain links TRBV7-9 with TRBJ2-3; D call uncertain. This CDR3 is 11 amino acids long. Trimming took off 3 bases at V and 9 bases at J, with 7 bases between the two ends. The germline CDR1 and CDR2 sequences are SEHNR and FQNEAQ (reference sequence). The CDR3 sequence: CASSLEGTQYF. The CDR3 DNA reads as TGTGCCAGCAGCTTGGAAGGGACGCAGTATTTT. Based on the CDR3 plus reference TRBV7-9 and TRBJ2-3, the full variable domain is DTGVSQNPRHKITKRGQNVTFRCDPISEHNRLYWYRQTLGQGPEFLTYFQNEAQLEKSRLLSDRFSAERPKGSFSTLEIQRTEQGDSAMYLCASSLEGTQYFGPGTRLTVL.

V usage is TRBV18 and J usage is TRBJ1-1; a possible D gene is TRBD1 (5 bases). Germline values: CDR1 KGHSH, CDR2 LQKENI. This CDR3 spans 14 amino acids. V was shortened by 6 bases and J by 1 base, with 12 bases between the two germline ends. The CDR3 reads CASSRDGRNTEAFF. Written as DNA, the CDR3 is TGTGCCAGCTCGCGGGACGGAAGGAACACTGAAGCTTTCTTT.

The chain joins TRBV12-5 to TRBJ1-1; D not resolved. This CDR3 has 12 amino acids. Trimming took 1 base from V and 4 from J, leaving 4 bases between them. Germline CDR1 reads LGHNT; CDR2 reads FRNRAP. CDR3 nucleotides: TGTGCTAGTGGTTTGGCGGGCACTGAAGCTTTCTTT. This translates into CASGLAGTEAFF.

This clone was recorded only once. The DNA of the CDR3 is TGTGCCAGCAGTGACGGAGGTGGGGCGCGCATTCAGTACTTC. It translates to CASSDGGGARIQYF. The chain joins TRBV6-4 to TRBJ2-4; D tentatively fits TRBD1 or TRBD2 (5 bases each). The ends were cut back, 2 bases at V and 9 bases at J, with 14 bases in the middle. CDR3 size: 14 residues. Per the germline V gene, CDR1 is MRHNA and CDR2 is SNTAGT.

This rearrangement joins TRBV7-9 to TRBJ2-7, with a weak D call TRBD2 (6 bases). The germline gives CDR1 SEHNR, CDR2 FQNEAQ (reference sequence). Trimming left V 5 bases short and J 1 base short, with 12 bases between. The CDR3 sequence is 14 residues long. The CDR3 reads CASSQGLVSYEQYF. CDR3 nucleotide sequence: TGTGCCAGCAGCCAGGGACTTGTTTCCTACGAGCAGTACTTC.

The chain joins TRBV19 to TRBJ1-1; tentatively, D is TRBD1 (5 bases). This CDR3 spans 14 amino acids. Looked up from germline, CDR1 is LNHDA and CDR2 is SQIVND (reference sequence). Trimming pared 3 bases from V and 1 base from J, leaving 9 bases between. CDR3 region: CASSMGTANTEAFF. The CDR3, as DNA: TGTGCCAGTAGTATGGGGACGGCGAACACTGAAGCTTTCTTT.

The rearrangement links TRBV18 to TRBJ2-7; the match to TRBD2 covers 15 bases. The CDR3 spans 17 residues. V was clipped by 6 bases and J by 2 bases; unmatched bases: 8. The V gene's germline CDR1 is KGHSH and CDR2 LQKENI. The CDR3 nucleotides are TGTGCCAGCTCCCAAGGGACTAGCGGGGGGTCGGCCTACGAGCAGTACTTC. This sequence encodes CASSQGTSGGSAYEQYF.

This rearrangement joins TRBV5-1 to TRBJ2-3; 8 positions match TRBD1. This CDR3 is built from 14 residues. Germline V gene data show CDR1 as SGHRS and CDR2 as YFSETQ. After removal of 0 bases from V and 6 bases from J, the junction contained 3 bases not matched to a gene. CDR3 sequence: CASSLGTGRDTQYF. The CDR3 nucleotides read TGCGCCAGCAGCTTGGGGACAGGGAGGGATACGCAGTATTTT.

This clone was seen only a few times. The chain combines TRBV30 with TRBJ2-7; perhaps TRBD2 as D (5 bases). V lost 3 bases to trimming and J lost 6 bases, with 12 bases between them. The CDR3 extends over 12 amino acids. Germline CDR1 reads GTSNPN; CDR2 reads SVGIG (reference sequence). The CDR3 DNA follows: TGTGCCTGGAGGCTAGGGAGCGCCGAGCAGTACTTC. It specifies CAWRLGSAEQYF.

V gene TRBV27 combines with J gene TRBJ1-1; 7 nucleotides match TRBD1. The CDR3 consists of 12 residues. Germline V gene data show CDR1 as MNHEY and CDR2 as SMNVEV (reference sequence). The J segment lost 4 bases and the V segment lost 6 bases, leaving 2 bases of the junction unmatched. CDR3 in amino acids: CASRTGSTEAFF. CDR3 DNA: TGTGCCAGCAGGACAGGGTCCACTGAAGCTTTCTTT.

CDR3 protein: CASSSGQGSAFF. The CDR3 coding sequence is TGTGCCAGCAGCTCGGGACAGGGTTCAGCTTTCTTT. The V call is TRBV7-6, the J call TRBJ1-1; TRBD1 agrees at 9 bases. J lost 10 bases, V lost 4 bases, and 4 bases had no gene match. Germline CDR1 SGHVS, CDR2 FNYEAQ. The CDR3 is made up of 12 amino acids. The full variable domain, in which reference TRBV7-6 and TRBJ1-1 provide the parts outside the CDR3, is GAGVSQSPRYKVTKRGQDVALRCDPISGHVSLYWYRQALGQGPEFLTYFNYEAQQDKSGLPNDRFSAERPEGSISTLTIQRTEQRDSAMYRCASSSGQGSAFFGQGTRLTVV.

The gene calls are TRBV19 and TRBJ1-2; no reliable D call. Germline CDR1 reads LNHDA; CDR2 reads SQIVND (reference sequence). This CDR3 region has 15 residues. Trimming removed 7 bases at V and 6 bases at J, with 21 bases between. The CDR3 coding sequence is TGTGCCAGTAAAAGGTCGGACTTCGTTGTTAATGGCTACACCTTC. This sequence encodes CASKRSDFVVNGYTF. Together with reference TRBV19 and TRBJ1-2, the CDR3 gives the full variable domain: DGGITQSPKYLFRKEGQNVTLSCEQNLNHDAMYWYRQDPGQGLRLIYYSQIVNDFQKGDIAEGYSVSREKKESFPLTVTSAQKNPTAFYLCASKRSDFVVNGYTFGSGTRLTVV.

There are a few counts of this clone. The chain is built from TRBV6-6 and TRBJ2-1; D uncertain. V lost 0 bases and J lost 6, with 15 bases in between. Germline V gene sequence: CDR1 MNHNY, CDR2 SVGAGI (reference sequence). The CDR3 runs to 16 residues. CDR3 nucleotides: TGTGCCAGCAGTTACTCTAGCACCCTAAGATTCAATGAGCAGTTCTTC. This gives the protein CASSYSSTLRFNEQFF.

The gene calls are TRBV11-1 and TRBJ2-3; TRBD2 is a possible D gene (8 bases). The germline gives CDR1 SGHAT, CDR2 FQDESV (reference sequence). The CDR3 loop spans 17 amino acids. V lost 6 bases and J lost 4, with 23 bases in between. Written as DNA, the CDR3 is TGTGCCAGCAGTCCAGGGGGGCGGGGGGCCCTCCCAGATACGCAGTATTTT. Residues: CASSPGGRGALPDTQYF.

The chain uses TRBV5-8 and TRBJ1-5; D is unclear. Trimming stripped 0 bases from V and 2 bases from J, with 12 bases between. From germline, CDR1 is SGHTS and CDR2 YDEGEE. The CDR3 length is 16 residues. The CDR3 reads CASSLVTGLGNQPQHF. The CDR3 nucleotides read TGTGCCAGCAGCTTGGTCACGGGGTTGGGCAATCAGCCCCAGCATTTT.

This chain joins TRBV15 and TRBJ1-2, with a tentative D call TRBD1 (5 bases). Germline V CDR1 and CDR2: LNHNV, YYDKDF (reference sequence). The V gene lost 0 bases and the J gene lost 5 bases, with 7 bases spanning the gap. This CDR3 has 13 residues. CDR3 in DNA: TGTGCCACCAGCAGAGATCCAGGGTATGGCTACACCTTC. Translation gives CATSRDPGYGYTF.

This clone appeared a single time. The chain uses TRBV18 and TRBJ2-2; no firm D call. The CDR3 loop spans 15 amino acids. Germline CDR1 and CDR2: KGHSH and LQKENI. V dropped 3 bases and J dropped 0 bases, with 8 bases sitting between them. The CDR3 DNA reads TGTGCCAGCTCACCCGCACAGTCGAACACCGGGGAGCTGTTTTTT. Its protein is CASSPAQSNTGELFF.

The chain employs TRBV19 and TRBJ1-1, with 7 nucleotides matching TRBD1. Looked up from germline, CDR1 is LNHDA and CDR2 is SQIVND (reference sequence). This CDR3 is built from 16 residues. Trimming removed 6 bases from V and 1 base from J; junction bases left unmatched: 11. CDR3 coding DNA: TGTGCCAGTAGACTGGGCATCGGGACAGCGAACACTGAAGCTTTCTTT. It codes for CASRLGIGTANTEAFF.

V usage is TRBV4-2 and J usage is TRBJ2-3; TRBD2 matches 13 bases. After removal of 5 bases from V and 3 bases from J, the junction contained 11 bases not matched to a gene. Germline CDR1 reads LGHNA; CDR2 reads YNFKEQ. The CDR3 extends over 18 amino acids. In DNA, the CDR3 is TGTGCCAGCAGCGAAAGACCGGGACTAGCGGGGTATACAGATACGCAGTATTTT. Amino acid sequence: CASSERPGLAGYTDTQYF.

This sequence joins TRBV19 and TRBJ1-5, with a possible D match to TRBD1 (5 bases). Trimming took 4 bases from V and 0 from J, leaving 10 bases between them. CDR1 is LNHDA and CDR2 is SQIVND in the germline V gene (reference sequence). This CDR3 region has 15 residues. CDR3 loop: CASSTGPYSNQPQHF. The DNA for the CDR3 is TGTGCCAGTAGTACGGGACCGTATAGCAATCAGCCCCAGCATTTT.

This rearrangement joins TRBV27 to TRBJ2-5; 10 bases line up with TRBD1. The CDR3 runs to 16 residues. V was clipped by 6 bases and J by 11 bases; unmatched bases: 18. Looked up from germline, CDR1 is MNHEY and CDR2 is SMNVEV (reference sequence). CDR3 sequence reads: CASRPWTGGITREQYF. The CDR3 DNA sequence: TGTGCCAGCAGACCTTGGACAGGGGGAATTACGAGGGAGCAGTACTTC.

The J gene is TRBJ1-3, the V gene TRBV7-6; D gene unclear. V lost 0 bases, J lost 0 bases, and 9 bases lay in between. The length of the CDR3 is 16 residues. CDR1 is SGHVS and CDR2 is FNYEAQ in the germline V gene. CDR3 in DNA: TGTGCCAGCAGCTTAGCTGGACTGGGCTCTGGAAACACCATATATTTT. It encodes CASSLAGLGSGNTIYF.

The chain carries TRBV18 and TRBJ1-1; D gene uncertain. The CDR3 extends over 12 amino acids. Trimming removed 5 bases at V and 6 bases at J, with 10 bases between. The germline V gene has CDR1 KGHSH and CDR2 LQKENI. This CDR3 reads CASSIRAAEAFF. DNA for the CDR3: TGTGCCAGCTCAATTAGGGCCGCTGAAGCTTTCTTT.

This chain connects TRBV12-2 to TRBJ2-5; whether TRBD1, the table's D call, matches the DNA was not checked. TRBV12-2 is recorded as a pseudogene. This CDR3 is 16 amino acids long. CDR3 sequence (DNA): TGTGCAAGTCGCATAAAACCCAGGGCGGCCCAAGAGACCCAGTACTTC. As protein: CASRIKPRAAQETQYF.

The chain combines TRBV19 with TRBJ1-2; 8 positions agree with TRBD1. This CDR3 is 14 amino acids long. V shed 7 bases and J 3 bases; nucleotides not matched to a gene: 7. Germline-derived CDR1 and CDR2 are LNHDA and SQIVND (reference sequence). CDR3 DNA sequence: TGTGCCAGTATGAGGACAGGGTCACACTATGGCTACACCTTC. Residues: CASMRTGSHYGYTF.

This clone came up a few times. This rearrangement joins TRBV18 to TRBJ1-3; D remains ambiguous. CDR3 length: 15 residues. With 3 bases removed from V and 8 bases from J, the gap between germline ends came to 17 bases. Germline V CDR1 and CDR2: KGHSH, LQKENI. The CDR3 DNA sequence: TGTGCCAGCTCACCCTCAAACGCAAAAACGGACACCATATATTTT. The encoded protein is CASSPSNAKTDTIYF.